A single sample gave rise to the 15 T cell receptor beta chains below, sequenced in a study of blood T cell repertoires in COVID-19. Produced via immunoSEQ multiplex PCR; TCRdb's table is partial and in-frame only. The sample records around 300,000 clones, about 85% being singletons. The sequenced sample was PBMCs or T cells enriched from blood (not recorded which). The receptors derive from a woman in her 50s who had recovered from COVID-19.

V is TRBV7-9 and J is TRBJ1-4; D not certain. CDR3 length equals 14 residues. V was pared by 3 bases and J by 8 bases, with 13 bases between. Germline V CDR1 and CDR2: SEHNR, FQNEAQ (reference sequence). Here the CDR3 DNA reads TGTGCCAGCAGCTTTAGGGAGGGTGAAGAAAAACTGTTTTTT. It yields the protein CASSFREGEEKLFF.

This clone was found once. CDR3 amino acids: CASSYDGLAGVGSTKNIQYF. The CDR3 coding sequence is TGTGCCAGCAGTTACGATGGGCTAGCGGGAGTGGGTTCTACCAAAAACATTCAGTACTTC. V usage is TRBV6-2 or TRBV6-3 and J usage is TRBJ2-4; TRBD2 matches 10 bases. Germline CDR1 is MNHEY and CDR2 is SVGEGT. The CDR3 totals 20 residues. Trimming cost V 2 bases and J 2 bases; bases outside gene matches: 15.

The chain couples TRBV4-1 to TRBJ1-3, with unresolved D. The CDR3 sequence is 17 residues long. Germline V lookup: CDR1 MGHRA, CDR2 YSYEKL. Trimming left V 3 bases short and J 4 bases short, with 19 bases between. The CDR3 nucleotides are TGCGCCAGCAGCCAGGGCGGTGGAGGGCCTCAGGGAAACACCATATATTTT. Translation gives CASSQGGGGPQGNTIYF.

The chain has TRBV19 and TRBJ2-5; 7 bases align to TRBD1. The CDR3 spans 14 residues. V lost 7 bases and J lost 4; bases outside the gene matches: 9. Germline-derived CDR1 and CDR2 are LNHDA and SQIVND (reference sequence). The CDR3 nucleotides are TGTGCCAGTAAGCGACAGGGTAGGGGAGAGACCCAGTACTTC. Translation: CASKRQGRGETQYF.

This sequence joins TRBV19 and TRBJ1-2, with 7 bases aligning to TRBD1. CDR1 LNHDA and CDR2 SQIVND come from the germline V gene (reference sequence). This CDR3 region has 13 residues. Trimming took 3 bases from V and 8 from J; bases not matched to a gene: 6. As DNA, the CDR3 is TGTGCCAGTAGTATCGGACAGGTCTACGGCTACACCTTC. It is translated as CASSIGQVYGYTF.

This clone appeared a single time. The gene calls are TRBV5-8 and TRBJ1-1, with 8 bases matching TRBD1. Trimming removed 2 bases from V and 0 bases from J; junction bases left unmatched: 18. This CDR3 contains 20 residues. The germline CDR1 and CDR2 sequences are SGHTS and YDEGEE. CDR3 DNA sequence: TGTGCCAGCAGCTTATGGACAGGGAGTGGTAATAGCTTCGTGAACACTGAAGCTTTCTTT. This gives the protein CASSLWTGSGNSFVNTEAFF.

The rearrangement uses TRBV6-5 and TRBJ2-7; TRBD2 is a possible D gene (6 bases). The CDR3 totals 14 residues. Germline CDR1 is MNHEY and CDR2 is SVGAGI. V was cut by 2 bases and J by 1 base, with 9 bases left in between. DNA for the CDR3: TGTGCCAGCAGTTACGCCGGGACTTCCTACGAGCAGTACTTC. Translation: CASSYAGTSYEQYF.

The J gene is TRBJ1-5, the V gene TRBV6-5; TRBD1 matches at 9 bases. The germline gives CDR1 MNHEY, CDR2 SVGAGI. This CDR3 spans 15 amino acids. With 6 bases clipped from V and 4 bases from J, the junction kept 7 bases outside the gene matches. The CDR3 protein is CASSPDRGDNQPQHF. The CDR3 bases are TGTGCCAGCAGCCCGGACAGGGGCGATAATCAGCCCCAGCATTTT.

The genes are TRBV30 and TRBJ2-3; 7 bases fit TRBD2. This CDR3 is 13 amino acids long. Germline V gene data show CDR1 as GTSNPN and CDR2 as SVGIG (reference sequence). The ends lost 3 bases at V and 5 bases at J; junction bases unmatched: 5. CDR3 sequence: CAWRLAAIDTQYF. The CDR3 DNA reads as TGTGCCTGGAGGCTAGCGGCCATAGATACGCAGTATTTT. The full variable domain, with the rest looked up from reference TRBV30 and TRBJ2-3, is SQTIHQWPATLVQPVGSPLSLECTVEGTSNPNLYWYRQAAGRGLQLLFYSVGIGQISSEVPQNLSASRPQDRQFILSSKKLLLSDSGFYLCAWRLAAIDTQYFGPGTRLTVL.

The V and J genes are TRBV6-5 and TRBJ1-1, with D perhaps matching TRBD1 (5 bases). Germline values: CDR1 MNHEY, CDR2 SVGAGI. Trimming took 8 bases from V and 2 from J, leaving 15 bases between them. This CDR3 has 14 amino acids. CDR3 protein: CASSVRGPNTEAFF. The CDR3 DNA is TGTGCCAGCTCTGTGCGGGGACCCAACACTGAAGCTTTCTTT.

This chain joins TRBV5-4 and TRBJ1-2; D is perhaps TRBD1 (5 bases). This CDR3 is built from 13 residues. V lost 4 bases, J lost 1 base, and 8 bases lay in between. Germline V gene lookup returns CDR1 SGHNT and CDR2 YYREEE (reference sequence). CDR3 residues: CASSPDSNYGYTF. CDR3 nucleotide sequence: TGTGCCAGCAGCCCCGACAGTAACTATGGCTACACCTTC. Variable domain in full (rest from reference TRBV5-4 and TRBJ1-2): ETGVTQSPTHLIKTRGQQVTLRCSSQSGHNTVSWYQQALGQGPQFIFQYYREEENGRGNFPPRFSGLQFPNYSSELNVNALELDDSALYLCASSPDSNYGYTFGSGTRLTVV.

V is TRBV5-1 and J is TRBJ1-3, with D unclear. V gave up 1 base and J gave up 0 bases, with 8 bases separating them. The germline gives CDR1 SGHRS, CDR2 YFSETQ. CDR3 length: 15 residues. CDR3 sequence reads: CASSLSGVSGNTIYF. The CDR3 DNA reads TGCGCCAGCAGCTTGAGCGGGGTCTCTGGAAACACCATATATTTT.

The CDR3 DNA sequence: TGTGCCAGCAGCGTCACTGGCGGGAGGGGTATCACCCAAGAGACCCAGTACTTC. This encodes CASSVTGGRGITQETQYF. The chain joins TRBV9 to TRBJ2-5, with 9 bases matching TRBD2. Per the germline V gene, CDR1 is SGDLS and CDR2 is YYNGEE. This CDR3 is built from 18 residues. Trimming cost V 2 bases and J 1 base; bases outside gene matches: 12.

The chain has TRBV9 and TRBJ1-4, with a possible D match to TRBD1 (6 bases). V was pared by 1 base and J by 7 bases, with 14 bases between. This CDR3 comprises 15 residues. Germline V gene sequence: CDR1 SGDLS, CDR2 YYNGEE. The CDR3 DNA sequence: TGTGCCAGCAGCGTAAGAGGGGGACGGGTTGAAAAACTGTTTTTT. Translated: CASSVRGGRVEKLFF. The entire variable domain, with the rest obtained from reference TRBV9 and TRBJ1-4, is as follows: DSGVTQTPKHLITATGQRVTLRCSPRSGDLSVYWYQQSLDQGLQFLIQYYNGEERAKGNILERFSAQQFPDLHSELNLSSLELGDSALYFCASSVRGGRVEKLFFGSGTQLSVL.

This rearrangement joins TRBV19 to TRBJ2-5; D is possibly TRBD1 (6 bases). Trimming pared 4 bases from V and 4 bases from J, leaving 16 bases between. Germline CDR1 LNHDA, CDR2 SQIVND (reference sequence). The length of the CDR3 is 15 residues. Here the CDR3 DNA reads TGTGCCAGTAGTACCGACCGGGACATTGGAGAGACCCAGTACTTC. It codes for CASSTDRDIGETQYF.